One and the same sample provided the 19 T cell receptor beta chains below, sequenced in a study of blood T cell repertoires in COVID-19. Assay: immunoSEQ multiplex PCR; the TCRdb copy retains only in-frame clones and omits some. The sample lists some 220,000 clones; about 86% were seen once. Sequencing was performed on peripheral blood. The receptor set was obtained from a woman aged 60-75 years with acute or convalescent COVID-19.

V gene TRBV4-2 combines with J gene TRBJ2-1, with a weak D call TRBD2 (7 bases). The ends were cut back, 0 bases at V and 2 bases at J, with 14 bases in the middle. In germline, CDR1 is LGHNA, CDR2 YNFKEQ. The CDR3 covers 17 residues. The CDR3 loop reads CASSQDWRGGAYNEQFF. CDR3 nucleotides: TGTGCCAGCAGCCAAGATTGGAGGGGGGGAGCCTACAATGAGCAGTTCTTC.

CDR3 coding DNA: TGTGCCCTCCCCCGCAGGGGCACCGGGGAGCTGTTTTTT. It specifies CALPRRGTGELFF. The chain recombines TRBV7-9 with TRBJ2-2, with a tentative D call TRBD1 (6 bases). Germline V gives CDR1 SEHNR, CDR2 FQNEAQ (reference sequence). This CDR3 spans 13 amino acids. Between the trimmed V and J ends, which lost 11 bases and 4 bases, there was a span of 14 bases.

This rearrangement joins TRBV12-3 or TRBV12-4 to TRBJ1-2; no firm D call. This CDR3 has 11 amino acids. V was shortened by 6 bases and J by 3 bases, with 5 bases between the two germline ends. CDR3 in DNA: TGTGCCAGCAGCTATCACTATGGCTACACCTTC. Protein product: CASSYHYGYTF.

The chain is built from TRBV2 and TRBJ2-7, with D perhaps matching TRBD1 (5 bases). The CDR3 sequence is 15 residues long. The germline gives CDR1 SNHLY, CDR2 FYNNEI. Trimming removed 9 bases from V and 0 bases from J, with 18 bases in between. In nucleotides, the CDR3 is TGTGCCAGGGGGAAAGGGGAAGGGAACTCCTACGAGCAGTACTTC. It is translated as CARGKGEGNSYEQYF.

V is TRBV7-9 and J is TRBJ2-1, with TRBD1 as a possible D gene (5 bases). The CDR3 has 14 amino acids. CDR1 SEHNR and CDR2 FQNEAQ come from the germline V gene (reference sequence). Deletions cut 1 base from V and 4 bases from J, with 8 bases between. CDR3: CASSLGQIYNEQFF. In DNA form, the CDR3 reads TGTGCCAGCAGCTTAGGACAGATTTACAATGAGCAGTTCTTC.

On this clone: The sample carries other DNA sequences with the same CDR3. The J gene is TRBJ1-6, the V gene TRBV5-6; TRBD1 aligns across 7 bases. This CDR3 region has 15 residues. The V gene end was trimmed by 2 bases and the J gene end by 3 bases; junction bases not matched to a gene: 2. CDR1 and CDR2 (germline): SGHDT, YYEEEE. The CDR3 sequence is CASSFSGGYNSPLHF. The CDR3 DNA reads as TGTGCCAGCAGCTTCTCAGGGGGCTATAATTCACCCCTCCACTTT.

The chain recombines TRBV5-1 with TRBJ2-7, with a weak D call TRBD2 (6 bases). V lost 0 bases, J lost 5 bases, and 18 bases lay in between. Germline CDR1 reads SGHRS; CDR2 reads YFSETQ. The CDR3 loop spans 16 amino acids. The CDR3 is CASSLGPGQGGNEQYF. In nucleotides, the CDR3 is TGCGCCAGCAGCTTGGGCCCCGGGCAGGGAGGCAACGAGCAGTACTTC.

The chain carries TRBV5-8 and TRBJ1-5; the match to TRBD1 covers 7 bases. Germline CDR1 reads SGHTS; CDR2 reads YDEGEE. The CDR3 spans 15 residues. J lost 8 bases, V lost 4 bases, and 12 bases had no gene match. The chain's CDR3 is CASSTRQGSGKPQHF. The DNA for the CDR3 is TGTGCCAGCAGCACCCGACAGGGCTCCGGGAAGCCCCAGCATTTT.

V and J are TRBV6-5 and TRBJ1-2; a weak D match, TRBD1 (5 bases). V was clipped by 6 bases and J by 2 bases, with 10 bases between them. Germline CDR1 is MNHEY and CDR2 is SVGAGI. The CDR3 sequence is 13 residues long. This CDR3 is CASSRRGNYGYTF. The CDR3 DNA reads as TGTGCCAGCAGCCGGCGGGGGAACTATGGCTACACCTTC.

The chain joins TRBV6-1 to TRBJ2-6, with 10 positions matching TRBD2. CDR3 length: 18 amino acids. J was trimmed by 1 base and V by 2 bases; bases with no gene match: 5. Germline CDR1 MNHNS, CDR2 SASEGT. The CDR3 region is CASSELVAGGSGANVLTF. CDR3 bases: TGTGCCAGCAGTGAACTGGTAGCGGGGGGTTCTGGGGCCAACGTCCTGACTTTC.

A single count supports this clone. The chain joins TRBV7-2 to TRBJ2-7, with D possibly being TRBD1 (5 bases). The V gene's germline CDR1 is SGHTA and CDR2 FQGNSA. With 3 bases removed from V and 1 base from J, the gap between germline ends came to 7 bases. There are 13 residues in the CDR3. This CDR3 reads CASSLTESYEQYF. CDR3 DNA: TGTGCCAGCAGCTTGACAGAATCCTACGAGCAGTACTTC.

This sequence joins TRBV5-1 and TRBJ2-2, with 12 bases identical to TRBD2. The CDR3 runs 15 residues. V lost 5 bases and J lost 3; bases outside the gene matches: 2. Germline V lookup: CDR1 SGHRS, CDR2 YFSETQ. The CDR3 coding sequence is TGCGCCAGCAGACTAGCGGGGGGTCACACCGGGGAGCTGTTTTTT. Translation gives CASRLAGGHTGELFF.

The CDR3: CASSSTGTGYTEAFF. Here the CDR3 DNA reads TGTGCCAGCAGTTCAACCGGGACAGGGTACACTGAAGCTTTCTTT. J is TRBJ1-1 and V is TRBV28, with 9 bases aligning to TRBD1. The CDR3 contains 15 residues. Germline V gives CDR1 MDHEN, CDR2 SYDVKM. J was trimmed by 3 bases and V by 4 bases; bases with no gene match: 6.

The chain has TRBV5-1 and TRBJ1-3, with TRBD1 identical over 8 bases. Germline V CDR1 and CDR2: SGHRS, YFSETQ. The CDR3 sequence is 14 residues long. Germline trimming cut 5 bases from V and 2 bases from J; bases unmatched to any gene: 3. The CDR3 DNA follows: TGCGCCAGCAGGGAGACAGGGGCTGGAAACACCATATATTTT. The encoded protein is CASRETGAGNTIYF.

This clone was counted between two and nine times. This sequence joins TRBV6-5 and TRBJ2-7, with 9 bases fitting TRBD2. Trimming took 7 bases from V and 3 from J; bases not matched to a gene: 7. CDR3 length equals 14 residues. Germline V gene data show CDR1 as MNHEY and CDR2 as SVGAGI. The CDR3 DNA follows: TGTGCCAGCAAGCCAGCGGGGGGAATCTACGAGCAGTACTTC. It translates to CASKPAGGIYEQYF.

This chain joins TRBV7-2 and TRBJ1-6; D unclear. Germline CDR1 is SGHTA and CDR2 is FQGNSA. Between the trimmed V and J ends, which lost 1 base and 7 bases, there was a span of 8 bases. This CDR3 region has 14 residues. The CDR3 sequence: CASSLEAKNSPLHF. The CDR3 DNA is TGTGCCAGCAGCTTAGAAGCTAAGAATTCACCCCTCCACTTT.

The chain joins TRBV9 to TRBJ1-1, with D possibly matching TRBD1 (5 bases). The V end lost 4 bases, the J end lost 5 bases, and 15 bases lay between the germline ends. The CDR3 runs 14 residues. The germline V gene has CDR1 SGDLS and CDR2 YYNGEE. CDR3 residues: CASSPLGGRTEAFF. CDR3 nucleotide sequence: TGTGCCAGCAGCCCCCTCGGGGGGAGGACTGAAGCTTTCTTT.

This chain uses TRBV28 with TRBJ2-7, with 11 bases that match TRBD2. The junction had 8 bases not matched to a gene; V was cut back by 8 bases and J by 8 bases. In germline, CDR1 is MDHEN, CDR2 SYDVKM. This CDR3 contains 13 residues. CDR3 region: CASHSGGALKQYF. The CDR3 DNA follows: TGTGCCAGCCATAGCGGGGGGGCCTTGAAGCAGTACTTC.

The chain has TRBV6-5 and TRBJ1-5; TRBD1 is a possible D gene (5 bases). This CDR3 has 14 amino acids. V lost 8 bases and J lost 0, with 11 bases in between. Germline CDR1 is MNHEY and CDR2 is SVGAGI. CDR3 sequence (DNA): TGTGCCAGCGCCCAGGGTTATAGCAATCAGCCCCAGCATTTT. It encodes CASAQGYSNQPQHF.